This T cell receptor (beta chain) was retrieved from a study of blood T cell repertoires in COVID-19. Study as a whole: Spain, Italy and the United States supplied samples that represented acute and convalescent COVID-19. PBMCs, B-cell-depleted T cells, or T cells were the source of the cDNA or gDNA that made up the material.

In the original processing: Researchers report that nucleated cell counts were estimated from reference gene primer amplification. The method was immunoSEQ multiplex PCR; TCRdb's version includes in-frame clones alone and lacks a portion of them. Clone size and V and J calls were adopted from that table, with D and trimming inferred from the DNA. The sample comprises about 300,000 clones, more than 70% of which are singletons, and around 1.5% rests with the top ten. Trimming removed 6 bases from V and 0 bases from J; junction bases left unmatched: 2. This CDR3 has 13 residues. Germline V CDR1 and CDR2: MNHEY, SVGAGI.

This clonotype originated in a woman aged 50 to 65 with acute or convalescent COVID-19. J is TRBJ2-7 and V is TRBV6-5, with TRBD2 matching 7 bases. Sequenced: peripheral blood. CDR3 amino acids: CASRGGSSYEQYF. The CDR3 bases are TGTGCCAGCAGGGGCGGGAGCTCCTACGAGCAGTACTTC.